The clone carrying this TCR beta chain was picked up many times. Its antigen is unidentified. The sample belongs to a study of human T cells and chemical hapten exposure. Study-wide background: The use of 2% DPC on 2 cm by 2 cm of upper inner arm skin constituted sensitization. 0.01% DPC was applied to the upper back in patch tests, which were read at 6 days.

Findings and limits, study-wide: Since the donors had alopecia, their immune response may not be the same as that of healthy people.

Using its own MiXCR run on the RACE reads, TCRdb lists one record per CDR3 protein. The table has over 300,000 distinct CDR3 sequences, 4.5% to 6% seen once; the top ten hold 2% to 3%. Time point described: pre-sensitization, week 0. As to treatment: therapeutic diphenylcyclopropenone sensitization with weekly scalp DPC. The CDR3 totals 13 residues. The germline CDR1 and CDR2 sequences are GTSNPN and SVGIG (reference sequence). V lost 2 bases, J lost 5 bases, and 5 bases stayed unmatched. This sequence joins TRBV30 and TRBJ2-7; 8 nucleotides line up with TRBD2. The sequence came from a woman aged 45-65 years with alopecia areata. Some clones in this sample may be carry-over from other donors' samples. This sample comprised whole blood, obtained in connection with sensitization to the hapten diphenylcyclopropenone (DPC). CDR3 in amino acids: CAWSIREGHEQYF. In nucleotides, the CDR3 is TGTGCCTGGAGTATTCGGGAGGGTCACGAGCAGTACTTC.